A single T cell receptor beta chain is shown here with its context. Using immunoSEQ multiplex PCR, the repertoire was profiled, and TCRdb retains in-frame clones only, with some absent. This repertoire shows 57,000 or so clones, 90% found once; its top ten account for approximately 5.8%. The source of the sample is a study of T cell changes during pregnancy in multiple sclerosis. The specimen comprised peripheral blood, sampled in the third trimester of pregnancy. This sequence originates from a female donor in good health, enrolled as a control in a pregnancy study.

The CDR3 region has the DNA TGCGCCAGCAGCGGTACAGGGTTCAGGAATGAGCAGTTCTTC. This translates into CASSGTGFRNEQFF. The chain carries TRBV5-1 and TRBJ2-1; D might be TRBD1 (6 bases). The ends were cut back, 4 bases at V and 7 bases at J, with 15 bases in the middle. The CDR3 runs to 14 residues. Germline V gene data show CDR1 as SGHRS and CDR2 as YFSETQ.